This T cell receptor (beta chain) was captured by sequencing in a study of CD8+ T cells in alopecia areata. Germline lookup yields CDR1 MGHRA and CDR2 YSYEKL. Trimming removed 4 bases from V and 1 base from J; junction bases left unmatched: 2. CDR3 length equals 14 residues. Following RNA extraction, reverse transcription yielded cDNA that acted as the sequencing template. Libraries were prepared by immunoSEQ multiplex PCR; TCRdb keeps only in-frame clonotypes and omits some of them. The profile shows some 200,000 clones, approximately 56% of them singletons. Study results and caveats: A large proportion of expanded lesional clones were detected persisting in scalp and blood during tofacitinib. The link between baseline CD8+ expansion and response remains uncertain with one nonresponder.

As to treatment: oral pan-JAK inhibitor, 5-10 mg twice daily. As for this clone: Its antigen is currently unknown.

The sequenced sample was CD4+ T cells sorted from blood, obtained at week 4, from a patient treated with tofacitinib. This rearrangement joins TRBV4-1 to TRBJ2-5, with TRBD2 identical over 8 bases. This sequence was found in a human donor with alopecia areata. This CDR3 reads CASSLSGTQETQYF. CDR3 DNA sequence: TGCGCCAGCAGCCTTAGCGGGACCCAAGAGACCCAGTACTTC.